Listed here are 32 T cell receptor beta chains from one sample, sequenced in a study of radiotherapy plus CTLA-4 blockade in lung cancer (dated by TCRdb to the late 2010s). Library preparation employed the immunoSEQ multiplex PCR assay. TCRdb limited this immuneACCESS table to in-frame rearrangements with V and J called. A share of clones is missing; checked studies link under half to unresolved V genes, and the rest is unexplained. The sample table contains 110,000 or so clones; only one count was recorded for roughly 80% of them. The top ten clonotypes cover approximately 5.2% of the sample. The source was peripheral blood, collected from a patient treated with radiotherapy plus ipilimumab. The receptors shown here come from a human donor with non-small cell lung cancer who had a partial response to radiotherapy plus ipilimumab.

DNA for the CDR3: TGTGCCGCTGCTGGGACGGTGGGACTAGCGGGAGTTACCGGGGAGCTGTTTTTT. It specifies CAAAGTVGLAGVTGELFF. The rearrangement joins TRBV19 to TRBJ2-2, with TRBD2 identical over 14 bases. Per germline, CDR1 LNHDA and CDR2 SQIVND (reference sequence). Trimming removed 11 bases from V and 5 bases from J; junction bases left unmatched: 16. This CDR3 contains 18 residues.

This chain uses TRBV19 with TRBJ1-5; possible D gene TRBD1, 5 bases. Germline CDR1 LNHDA, CDR2 SQIVND (reference sequence). Trimming left V 2 bases short and J 0 bases short, with 8 bases between. CDR3 length: 15 residues. In nucleotides, the CDR3 is TGTGCCAGTAGTATAATACAGGATAGCAATCAGCCCCAGCATTTT. This encodes CASSIIQDSNQPQHF.

About this clone itself: In the same sample, other DNA sequences code for this CDR3. V usage is TRBV29-1 and J usage is TRBJ1-1, with D maybe TRBD1 (5 bases). V lost 6 bases to trimming and J lost 1 base, with 12 bases between them. Germline values: CDR1 SQVTM, CDR2 ANQGSEA. The CDR3 is 13 amino acids. In nucleotides, the CDR3 is TGCAGCGTCGGACAAAGAGGGAACACTGAAGCTTTCTTT. This sequence encodes CSVGQRGNTEAFF.

The chain links TRBV18 to TRBJ2-1, with D tentatively TRBD2 (6 bases). This CDR3 region has 14 residues. The V gene lost 1 base and the J gene lost 4 bases, with 8 bases spanning the gap. Germline CDR1 reads KGHSH; CDR2 reads LQKENI. This CDR3 is CASSPLGGYNEQFF. CDR3 in DNA: TGTGCCAGCTCACCACTGGGAGGTTACAATGAGCAGTTCTTC.

The V and J genes are TRBV10-2 and TRBJ1-5; a weak D match, TRBD1 (6 bases). V was cut by 5 bases and J by 7 bases, with 9 bases left in between. Germline V gene sequence: CDR1 WSHSY, CDR2 SAAADI. This CDR3 has 12 residues. In nucleotides, the CDR3 is TGCGCCAGCAGTCGACAGGACCAGCCCCAGCATTTT. Protein: CASSRQDQPQHF.

This rearrangement joins TRBV7-3 to TRBJ2-1, with D possibly TRBD2 on 6 matching bases. This CDR3 has 18 residues. Germline V gene lookup returns CDR1 SGHTA and CDR2 FQGTGA. V was pared by 1 base and J by 2 bases, with 18 bases between. CDR3 DNA: TGTGCCAGCAGCTTAAAACCAAGTGGCGGGATGACCTACAATGAGCAGTTCTTC. Translated, it gives CASSLKPSGGMTYNEQFF.

This clone was seen many times. The sample has other DNA sequences that encode this CDR3 too. This chain links TRBV27 with TRBJ1-2, with 9 bases matching TRBD1. The CDR3 has 13 amino acids. Germline V gene lookup returns CDR1 MNHEY and CDR2 SMNVEV (reference sequence). Trimming at V came to 5 bases and at J to 5 bases, leaving 3 bases not matched to a gene. The chain's CDR3 is CASSKDRGYGYTF. The CDR3 DNA sequence: TGTGCCAGCAGTAAGGACAGGGGTTATGGCTACACCTTC.

This clone was recorded once. In DNA, the CDR3 is TGTGCCAGCAAACTGACTAGCGGAGTCAATGAGCAGTTCTTC. Its translation is CASKLTSGVNEQFF. This chain links TRBV6-5 with TRBJ2-1, with TRBD2 matching over 9 bases. Germline CDR1 is MNHEY and CDR2 is SVGAGI. V gave up 7 bases and J gave up 6 bases; unmatched junction bases: 7. This CDR3 comprises 14 residues.

This clone came up a few times. The chain links TRBV19 to TRBJ1-1, with 7 nucleotides matching TRBD1. Per germline, CDR1 LNHDA and CDR2 SQIVND (reference sequence). V was clipped by 3 bases and J by 2 bases; unmatched bases: 6. This CDR3 spans 15 amino acids. The CDR3: CASSISGTANTEAFF. The CDR3 DNA follows: TGTGCCAGTAGTATCTCCGGGACAGCTAACACTGAAGCTTTCTTT.

The rearrangement links TRBV4-2 to TRBJ2-1, with TRBD2 matching 10 bases. V shed 1 base, J shed 10 bases, and the junction held 16 bases outside the gene matches. The CDR3 sequence is 18 residues long. Per germline, CDR1 LGHNA and CDR2 YNFKEQ. The CDR3, as DNA: TGTGCCAGCAGCCAAGTCACTAGCGGGACGCTCTCCTTAAGGGAGCAGTTCTTC. Translating it yields CASSQVTSGTLSLREQFF.

This chain links TRBV6-5 with TRBJ2-2; TRBD2 might be the D (6 bases). Germline-derived CDR1 and CDR2 are MNHEY and SVGAGI. Between the trimmed V and J ends, which lost 5 bases and 1 base, there was a span of 11 bases. This CDR3 contains 15 residues. CDR3: CASSPLARNTGELFF. CDR3 nucleotides: TGTGCCAGCAGTCCCCTAGCGCGGAACACCGGGGAGCTGTTTTTT.

This rearrangement joins TRBV11-2 to TRBJ2-1, with 9 nucleotides matching TRBD2. Germline assignment: CDR1 SGHAT and CDR2 FQNNGV. The CDR3 is 16 amino acids. V shed 1 base and J 9 bases; nucleotides not matched to a gene: 10. The CDR3 spells CASSLVVAGVTGEQFF. CDR3 nucleotide sequence: TGTGCCAGCAGCTTAGTAGTAGCGGGAGTTACGGGTGAGCAGTTCTTC.

J is TRBJ2-2 and V is TRBV5-6, with 9 positions matching TRBD1. Trimming cost V 10 bases and J 3 bases; bases outside gene matches: 13. Looked up from germline, CDR1 is SGHDT and CDR2 is YYEEEE. The CDR3 runs 16 residues. CDR3 nucleotide sequence: TGTGCCGGAGAGTACAGGGGGCGGGGGTACACCGGGGAGCTGTTTTTT. It translates to CAGEYRGRGYTGELFF.

The chain has TRBV18 and TRBJ1-1, with D perhaps matching TRBD1 (6 bases). V gave up 5 bases and J gave up 1 base, with 17 bases separating them. This CDR3 has 16 residues. CDR1 KGHSH and CDR2 LQKENI come from the germline V gene. Here the CDR3 reads CASSSRQAPGNTEAFF. The CDR3 nucleotides read TGTGCCAGCTCATCCCGACAGGCCCCCGGGAACACTGAAGCTTTCTTT.

The chain has TRBV19 and TRBJ2-7; 7 bases agree with TRBD1. From germline, CDR1 is LNHDA and CDR2 SQIVND (reference sequence). V was clipped by 4 bases and J by 2 bases; unmatched bases: 8. The CDR3 has 15 amino acids. CDR3 DNA: TGTGCCAGTAGTACAGGGGGTCGAGTCGCCTACGAGCAGTACTTC. It yields the protein CASSTGGRVAYEQYF.

The chain uses TRBV30 and TRBJ1-4, with 7 nucleotides matching TRBD1. The V gene's germline CDR1 is GTSNPN and CDR2 SVGIG (reference sequence). V shed 0 bases and J 10 bases; nucleotides not matched to a gene: 8. The CDR3 is made up of 14 amino acids. CDR3 DNA sequence: TGTGCCTGGAGTGTTCTTAACGACAGGGCAAAACTGTTTTTT. Protein: CAWSVLNDRAKLFF.

The J gene is TRBJ2-3, the V gene TRBV11-1, with 7 bases matching TRBD2. Germline V gene lookup returns CDR1 SGHAT and CDR2 FQDESV (reference sequence). The CDR3 has 16 residues. After removal of 3 bases from V and 9 bases from J, the junction contained 15 bases not matched to a gene. The CDR3 bases are TGTGCCAGCAGCTTTCTAGCGGTTACAGCACAGATAACGCAGTATTTT. This codes for CASSFLAVTAQITQYF.

The chain employs TRBV5-4 and TRBJ2-1, with 10 bases identical to TRBD2. In germline, CDR1 is SGHNT, CDR2 YYREEE (reference sequence). The V segment lost 3 bases and the J segment 10 bases; nucleotides outside the gene matches: 19. The CDR3 is made up of 18 amino acids. CDR3 in amino acids: CASSSGLGLAGERVEQFF. The CDR3 bases are TGTGCCAGCAGCTCGGGCCTGGGGCTAGCGGGAGAGCGGGTCGAGCAGTTCTTC.

The chain carries TRBV10-3 and TRBJ1-6; maybe TRBD1 (6 bases). Between the trimmed V and J ends, which lost 5 bases and 7 bases, there was a span of 18 bases. Per the germline V gene, CDR1 is ENHRY and CDR2 is SYGVKD. The CDR3 totals 16 residues. CDR3 protein: CAISLNQGMGNSPLHF. CDR3 nucleotide sequence: TGTGCCATCAGTCTGAACCAGGGGATGGGGAATTCACCCCTCCACTTT.

The V and J genes are TRBV28 and TRBJ1-2, with D uncertain. The CDR3 runs to 12 residues. Germline assignment: CDR1 MDHEN and CDR2 SYDVKM. Trimming took off 1 base at V and 7 bases at J, with 7 bases between the two ends. CDR3 DNA sequence: TGTGCCAGCAGTTTATTGGCGGGTGGCTACACCTTC. This sequence encodes CASSLLAGGYTF.

The J gene is TRBJ2-2, the V gene TRBV6-6; 8 bases line up with TRBD1. This CDR3 has 12 amino acids. With V trimmed by 8 bases and J by 7 bases, 3 bases remained unmatched. Germline V gene sequence: CDR1 MNHNY, CDR2 SVGAGI (reference sequence). CDR3 residues: CASDRGGGELFF. The CDR3 DNA is TGTGCCAGCGACAGGGGTGGCGGGGAGCTGTTTTTT.

The V call is TRBV19, the J call TRBJ1-5; D gene unclear. The germline gives CDR1 LNHDA, CDR2 SQIVND (reference sequence). The length of the CDR3 is 12 residues. V shed 6 bases and J shed 1 base, with 4 bases lying between them. The CDR3 here is CASRLSNQPQHF. Written as DNA, the CDR3 is TGTGCCAGTAGACTAAGCAATCAGCCCCAGCATTTT.

The chain recombines TRBV11-2 with TRBJ2-2; D is possibly TRBD1 (5 bases). V dropped 3 bases and J dropped 0 bases, with 8 bases sitting between them. Germline V gene lookup returns CDR1 SGHAT and CDR2 FQNNGV. The length of the CDR3 is 15 residues. The CDR3 is CASSLDITNTGELFF. In nucleotides, the CDR3 is TGTGCCAGCAGCTTGGACATTACGAACACCGGGGAGCTGTTTTTT.

The V gene is TRBV28, the J gene TRBJ2-3, with TRBD2 matching 10 bases. V was pared by 3 bases and J by 5 bases, with 14 bases of the junction left unmatched. The length of the CDR3 is 18 residues. Per germline, CDR1 MDHEN and CDR2 SYDVKM. CDR3 region: CASSFRPSGSEYRDTQYF. The DNA of the CDR3 is TGTGCCAGCAGTTTCCGGCCTAGCGGGAGTGAGTATAGAGATACGCAGTATTTT.

The chain uses TRBV7-2 and TRBJ1-2; D remains unclear. V gave up 3 bases and J gave up 1 base, with 9 bases separating them. Germline V CDR1 and CDR2: SGHTA, FQGNSA. The CDR3 is made up of 14 amino acids. Written as DNA, the CDR3 is TGTGCCAGCAGCTTCAGTCGGGGTAACTATGGCTACACCTTC. The encoded protein is CASSFSRGNYGYTF.

This clone was seen a few times. V is TRBV2 and J is TRBJ1-5; D remains ambiguous. V gave up 0 bases and J gave up 9 bases, with 9 bases separating them. The CDR3 consists of 13 residues. The germline V gene has CDR1 SNHLY and CDR2 FYNNEI. CDR3 protein: CASSEAPGRPQHF. The CDR3 coding sequence is TGTGCCAGCAGTGAAGCGCCGGGTCGGCCCCAGCATTTT.

The rearrangement uses TRBV2 and TRBJ1-1, with no clear D. The length of the CDR3 is 12 residues. Germline V CDR1 and CDR2: SNHLY, FYNNEI. With 7 bases removed from V and 0 bases from J, the gap between germline ends came to 6 bases. The CDR3 here is CASTVMNTEAFF. The CDR3 DNA sequence: TGTGCCAGCACAGTGATGAACACTGAAGCTTTCTTT.

The rearrangement links TRBV30 to TRBJ1-1; D gene unclear. The V end was cut by 2 bases, the J end by 1 base, with 8 bases between. Per the germline V gene, CDR1 is GTSNPN and CDR2 is SVGIG (reference sequence). CDR3 length equals 13 residues. This chain's CDR3 is CAWSLDSNTEAFF. CDR3 coding DNA: TGTGCCTGGAGTTTAGACTCGAACACTGAAGCTTTCTTT. Full variable domain (remainder filled in from reference TRBV30 and TRBJ1-1): SQTIHQWPATLVQPVGSPLSLECTVEGTSNPNLYWYRQAAGRGLQLLFYSVGIGQISSEVPQNLSASRPQDRQFILSSKKLLLSDSGFYLCAWSLDSNTEAFFGQGTRLTVV.

The V call is TRBV6-1, the J call TRBJ1-2, with 7 bases identical to TRBD1. Germline CDR1 and CDR2: MNHNS and SASEGT. CDR3 length equals 13 residues. J was trimmed by 2 bases and V by 6 bases; bases with no gene match: 3. CDR3 region: CASRGDRNYGYTF. The CDR3 DNA follows: TGTGCCAGCAGAGGGGACAGAAACTATGGCTACACCTTC.

This clone was recorded only once. V usage is TRBV28 and J usage is TRBJ2-1; D not resolved. The CDR3 consists of 14 residues. From germline, CDR1 is MDHEN and CDR2 SYDVKM. V gave up 6 bases and J gave up 4 bases, with 13 bases separating them. CDR3 residues: CASRASLRYNEQFF. CDR3 sequence (DNA): TGTGCCAGCAGAGCCTCCCTTCGGTACAATGAGCAGTTCTTC. Combining the CDR3 with reference TRBV28 and TRBJ2-1 gives the whole variable domain DVKVTQSSRYLVKRTGEKVFLECVQDMDHENMFWYRQDPGLGLRLIYFSYDVKMKEKGDIPEGYSVSREKKERFSLILESASTNQTSMYLCASRASLRYNEQFFGPGTRLTVL.

This clone was recorded once. The CDR3 sequence: CASSLVGNHYEQYF. Here the CDR3 DNA reads TGTGCCAGCAGCTTAGTCGGGAACCACTACGAGCAGTACTTC. This chain connects TRBV13 to TRBJ2-7, with a possible D match to TRBD2 (5 bases). Germline CDR1 is PRHDT and CDR2 is FYEKMQ (reference sequence). The CDR3 has 14 amino acids. The V end was cut by 1 base, the J end by 3 bases, with 10 bases between.

The CDR3 nucleotides are TGTGCCAGTAGTATAGACGGCGGGAGGGCCGTCGACACCGGGGAGCTGTTTTTT. It specifies CASSIDGGRAVDTGELFF. The chain recombines TRBV19 with TRBJ2-2; 9 positions match TRBD2. Germline CDR1 reads LNHDA; CDR2 reads SQIVND (reference sequence). V was clipped by 0 bases and J by 3 bases; unmatched bases: 8. CDR3 size: 18 residues.